This record covers a single TCR beta chain. The antigen remains unidentified. Other DNA sequences in the sample encode the same CDR3. Germline assignment: CDR1 SGHNT and CDR2 YYREEE (reference sequence). Trimming at V came to 2 bases and at J to 0 bases, leaving 6 bases not matched to a gene. The CDR3 is 16 amino acids. The record originates from a study of vaccination effects on CD4 cells after COVID-19. Using immunoSEQ multiplex PCR, the repertoire was profiled, and TCRdb retains in-frame clones only, with some absent. Of about 48,000 clones in the sample, over 60% were seen once. Antigen-specific CD4+ T cells were first expanded with viral peptide pools by the ViraFEST assay and only then sequenced. The authors isolated CD4+ T cells after roughly eleven days of culture. All participants had two doses of either the BNT162b2 or mRNA-1273 vaccine. All vaccine recipients tested negative for nucleocapsid antibodies and had never contracted SARS-CoV-2 infection.

Material: CD4+ T cells from PBMCs cultured with HCoV-OC43 spike peptides, obtained after COVID-19 vaccination. Subset described: HCoV-OC43 spike overlapping peptide pool stimulation. The V call is TRBV5-4, the J call TRBJ2-7; 9 positions agree with TRBD2. This sequence was found in a human donor who received a COVID-19 vaccine. The CDR3 nucleotides read TGTGCCAGCAGCTTAGGGCGGGGGGGGAGCTCCTACGAGCAGTACTTC. Protein: CASSLGRGGSSYEQYF.